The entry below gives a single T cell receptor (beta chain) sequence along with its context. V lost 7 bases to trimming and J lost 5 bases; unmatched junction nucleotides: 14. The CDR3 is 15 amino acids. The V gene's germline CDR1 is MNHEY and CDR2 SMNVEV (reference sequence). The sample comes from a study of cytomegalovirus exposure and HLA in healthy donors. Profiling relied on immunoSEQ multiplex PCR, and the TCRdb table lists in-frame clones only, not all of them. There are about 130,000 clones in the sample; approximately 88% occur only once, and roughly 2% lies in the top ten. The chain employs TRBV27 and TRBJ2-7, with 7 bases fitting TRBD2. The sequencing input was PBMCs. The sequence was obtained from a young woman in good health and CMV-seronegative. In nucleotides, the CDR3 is TGTGCCAGCACCTTTAGTACGGGGGGTTACCACGAGCAGTACTTC. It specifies CASTFSTGGYHEQYF.